A selection of T cell receptor beta chains follows, all from one sample in a study of beta chain features in type 1 diabetes. Using immunoSEQ multiplex PCR, the repertoire was profiled, and TCRdb retains in-frame clones only, with some absent. The table shows roughly 500,000 clones, with approximately 10% occurring only once. Material: naive CD4+ T cells from blood. The receptor set was obtained from a woman aged 18 to 35 in good health. The CDR3 runs from the conserved cysteine through the conserved F or W.

TRBJ2-5 TRBV6-6 CASSRPYQETQYF
TRBJ1-6 TRBV13 CASSKWTGSYNSPLHF
TRBJ2-4 TRBV7-2 CASSPHQLAKNIQYF
TRBJ1-1 TRBV7-9 CASSPGTGGRKNTEAFF
TRBJ2-5 TRBV15 CATSRDSTGGSGETQYF
TRBJ2-1 TRBV15 CATSTPARGSVPNEQFF
TRBJ2-1 TRBV7-2 CASTFYWGDREQFF
TRBJ1-2 TRBV2 CASSRQGPNYGYTF
TRBJ1-6 TRBV9 CASSGGLGGVNSPLHF
TRBJ1-5 TRBV29-1 CSVAFGGNQPQHF
TRBJ1-1 TRBV20-1 CSAWNTEAFF
TRBJ2-4 TRBV20-1 CSGLDKNIQYF
TRBJ2-5 TRBV28 CASSPPGNSEETQYF
TRBJ2-2 TRBV4-3 CASSQVRRYTGELFF
TRBJ1-4 TRBV18 CASSPPVSTGEKLFF
TRBJ2-1 TRBV7-9 CASSFRTGQEQFF
TRBJ2-2 TRBV28 CASHTLAAGELFF
TRBJ1-5 TRBV4-1 CASSQDLGGSSNQPQHF
TRBJ2-7 TRBV7-9 CASSFFETGSYEQYF
TRBJ2-2 TRBV7-6 CASSSRLAIMNTGELFF
TRBJ2-2 TRBV9 CASSVDRAGELFF
TRBJ1-2 TRBV7-9 CASSPRSVGRERSGYTF
TRBJ2-5 TRBV7-2 CASSSRFQRETQYF
TRBJ1-1 TRBV6-6 CASSYPGDTEAFF
TRBJ2-3 TRBV27 CASSLFQRGGRTDTQYF
TRBJ1-1 TRBV6-5 CASSTGDTRGTEAFF
TRBJ2-3 TRBV9 CASRTSGDTDTQYF
TRBJ2-5 TRBV18 CASSTGLVETQYF
TRBJ2-5 TRBV5-4 CASRPPGTGETQYF
TRBJ1-2 TRBV19 CASSSPRQGKDYGYTF
TRBJ1-5 TRBV30 CAWSVRVDQPQHF
TRBJ1-6 TRBV5-1 CASSLGQWNSPLHF
TRBJ1-1 TRBV14 CASSRGTLSQAFF
TRBJ2-5 TRBV4-3 CASSQGQGAETQYF
TRBJ1-2 TRBV9 CASSVDETGIHGYTF
TRBJ2-3 TRBV2 CANVLAGGTDTQYF